The text below deals with one TCR beta chain. It has no known antigen specificity. Per-nucleotide qualities are absent, and no much larger clonotype sits a single base away. This record belongs to a study of blood T cell repertoires in COVID-19 (TCRdb year 2020). The study in broad terms: Samples from collaborators originated in the United States, Italy and Spain and spanned both the acute and convalescent phases of COVID-19. The material from the prospective study consisted of cDNA or gDNA derived from T cells, B-cell-depleted T cells, or PBMCs. Deeply sampled blood TCRbeta repertoires from subjects exposed to, actively infected with, or recovered from COVID-19 were included in the dataset. The repertoires were released in a freely available public database meant as a resource for research on the immune response to SARS-CoV-2. Samples were obtained from the ongoing ImmuneRACE study (first 160 participants) and from roughly 1,300 subjects provided by 6 global collaborators. The sample metadata nearly always contained a de-identified subject ID, COVID-19 status, age in years and sex. HLA class I and class II types, where available, came from metadata supplied by the sample provider rather than from assay-based typing.

Collaborating institutions collected whole blood in K2EDTA tubes following their own protocols. Collaborator samples were shipped for TCRbeta analysis as frozen whole blood, isolated PBMCs, or DNA extracted from either sample type. Broad study findings and their caveats: Clinical and demographic metadata were provided uncurated, with the amount varying by source and participant.

TCRbeta CDR3 regions were amplified from genomic DNA using the immunoSEQ Assay, a bias-controlled multiplex PCR. Per the original workflow: The number of nucleated cells in each sample was estimated by amplification of reference gene primers within the assay. To quantify the absolute abundance of each unique TCRbeta CDR3 rearrangement, sequence reads were collapsed and filtered. For each sample, productive Simpson clonality was calculated as the square root of Simpson's diversity index across productive rearrangements. TCRdb limited this immuneACCESS table to in-frame rearrangements with V and J called. A share of clones is missing; checked studies link under half to unresolved V genes, and the rest is unexplained. The DNA gave D and trimming, while V, J and clone size come from that table. This sample lists approximately 60,000 clones; under 80% were detected once. The ten largest make up roughly 18% of the sample.

Trimming removed 3 bases from V and 5 bases from J; the gene matches leave 4 bases unexplained. CDR1 and CDR2 (KGHSH, LQKENI) derive from the germline V gene. From the cysteine up to the phenylalanine, the CDR3 has a length of 15 residues. Here the CDR3 DNA is all that survives: 45 bases in frame from base 1. The receptor was derived from a man between 60 and 75 years old with acute or convalescent COVID-19. The chain employs TRBV18 and TRBJ1-5; 10 nucleotides in the junction match TRBD1. The specimen was peripheral blood. Here is the DNA: TGTGCCAGCTCACCGACAGGGGGCGGATATCAGCCCCAGCATTTT. Its product reads: CASSPTGGGYQPQHF.